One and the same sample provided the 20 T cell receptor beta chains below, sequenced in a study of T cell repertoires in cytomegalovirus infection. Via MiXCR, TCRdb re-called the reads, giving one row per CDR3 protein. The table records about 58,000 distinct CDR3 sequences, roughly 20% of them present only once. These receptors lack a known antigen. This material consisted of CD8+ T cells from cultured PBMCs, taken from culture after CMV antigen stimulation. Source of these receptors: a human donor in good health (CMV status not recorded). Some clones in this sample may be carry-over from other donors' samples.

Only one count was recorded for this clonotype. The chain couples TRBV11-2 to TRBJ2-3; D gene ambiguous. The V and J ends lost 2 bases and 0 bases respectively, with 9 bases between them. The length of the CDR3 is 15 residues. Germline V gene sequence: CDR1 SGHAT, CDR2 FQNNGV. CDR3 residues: CASSLSLSSTDTQYF. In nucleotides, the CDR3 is TGTGCCAGCAGCTTAAGCCTGTCGAGCACAGATACGCAGTATTTT.

This CDR3 reads CASRDPGINTEAFF. The CDR3 DNA follows: TGTGCCAGCAGGGACCCAGGAATTAACACTGAAGCTTTCTTT. The J gene is TRBJ1-1, the V gene TRBV7-2; the D is unclear. V lost 6 bases to trimming and J lost 2 bases, with 13 bases between them. This CDR3 spans 14 amino acids. CDR1 is SGHTA, CDR2 FQGNSA, per germline.

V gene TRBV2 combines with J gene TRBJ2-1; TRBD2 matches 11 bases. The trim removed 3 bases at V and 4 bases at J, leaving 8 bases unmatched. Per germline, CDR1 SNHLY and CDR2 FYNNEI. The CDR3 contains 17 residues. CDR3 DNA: TGTGCCAGCAGTGACACTACTGGACTAGCGGGTTACAATGAGCAGTTCTTC. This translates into CASSDTTGLAGYNEQFF.

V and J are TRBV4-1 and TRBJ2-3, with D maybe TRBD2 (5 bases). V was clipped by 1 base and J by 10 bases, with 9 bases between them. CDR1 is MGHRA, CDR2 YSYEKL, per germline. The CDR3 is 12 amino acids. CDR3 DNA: TGCGCCAGCAGCCAAGGAGGGAAGGCGCAGTATTTT. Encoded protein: CASSQGGKAQYF.

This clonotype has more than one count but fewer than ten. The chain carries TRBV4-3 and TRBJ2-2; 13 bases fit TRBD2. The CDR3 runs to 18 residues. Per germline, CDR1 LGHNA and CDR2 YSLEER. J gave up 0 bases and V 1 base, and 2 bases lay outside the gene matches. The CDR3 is CASSQVLAGGPNTGELFF. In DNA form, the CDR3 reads TGCGCCAGCAGCCAAGTACTAGCGGGGGGGCCGAACACCGGGGAGCTGTTTTTT.

The CDR3 DNA sequence: TGTGCCAGCAGTTTAAAGGCTTATGGCTACACCTTC. It codes for CASSLKAYGYTF. The genes are TRBV12-3 or TRBV12-4 and TRBJ1-2; no clear D. Trimming pared 2 bases from V and 5 bases from J, leaving 6 bases between. The CDR3 is 12 residues long.

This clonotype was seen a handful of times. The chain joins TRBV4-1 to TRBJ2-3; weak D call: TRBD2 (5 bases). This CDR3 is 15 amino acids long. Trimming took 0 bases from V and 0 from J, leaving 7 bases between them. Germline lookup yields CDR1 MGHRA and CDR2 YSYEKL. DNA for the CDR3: TGCGCCAGCAGCCAAGACGGGATAAGCACAGATACGCAGTATTTT. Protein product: CASSQDGISTDTQYF.

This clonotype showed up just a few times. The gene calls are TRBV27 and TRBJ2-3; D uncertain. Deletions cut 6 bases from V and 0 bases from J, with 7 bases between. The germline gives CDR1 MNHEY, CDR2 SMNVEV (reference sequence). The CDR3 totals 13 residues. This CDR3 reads CASSTYSTDTQYF. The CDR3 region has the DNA TGTGCCAGCAGCACTTATAGCACAGATACGCAGTATTTT.

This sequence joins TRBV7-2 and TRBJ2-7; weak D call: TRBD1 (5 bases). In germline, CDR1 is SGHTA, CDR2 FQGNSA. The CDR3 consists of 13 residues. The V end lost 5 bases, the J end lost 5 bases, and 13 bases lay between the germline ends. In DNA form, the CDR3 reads TGTGCCAGCAGCGACGACCAGGGCCACGAGCAGTACTTC. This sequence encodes CASSDDQGHEQYF.

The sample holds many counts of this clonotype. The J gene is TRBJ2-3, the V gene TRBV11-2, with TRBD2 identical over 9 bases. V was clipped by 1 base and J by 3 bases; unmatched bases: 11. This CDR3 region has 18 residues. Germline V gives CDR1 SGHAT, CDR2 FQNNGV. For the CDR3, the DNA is TGTGCCAGCAGCTTAGGTTGGGGCGGGGGGGCAAATACAGATACGCAGTATTTT. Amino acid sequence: CASSLGWGGGANTDTQYF.

CDR3 residues: CATSRGVGTYEQYF. DNA for the CDR3: TGTGCCACCAGCAGAGGGGTCGGCACCTACGAGCAGTACTTC. The chain carries TRBV15 and TRBJ2-7; D call uncertain. V shed 1 base and J shed 2 bases, with 9 bases lying between them. The germline gives CDR1 LNHNV, CDR2 YYDKDF (reference sequence). The CDR3 loop spans 14 amino acids.

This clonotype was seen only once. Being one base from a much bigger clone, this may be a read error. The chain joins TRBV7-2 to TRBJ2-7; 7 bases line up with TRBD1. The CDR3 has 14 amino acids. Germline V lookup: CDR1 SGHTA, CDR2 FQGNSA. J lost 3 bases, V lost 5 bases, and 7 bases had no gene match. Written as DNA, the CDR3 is TGTGCCAGCAGCCCCGGGTCAGGGGGCTACGAGCAGTACTTC. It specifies CASSPGSGGYEQYF.

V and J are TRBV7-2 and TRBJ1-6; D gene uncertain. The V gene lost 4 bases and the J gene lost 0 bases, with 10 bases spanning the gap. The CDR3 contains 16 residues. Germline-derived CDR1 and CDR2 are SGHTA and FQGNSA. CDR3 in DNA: TGTGCCAGCAGCTCCACAGTGGGCTCCTATAATTCACCCCTCCACTTT. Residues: CASSSTVGSYNSPLHF.

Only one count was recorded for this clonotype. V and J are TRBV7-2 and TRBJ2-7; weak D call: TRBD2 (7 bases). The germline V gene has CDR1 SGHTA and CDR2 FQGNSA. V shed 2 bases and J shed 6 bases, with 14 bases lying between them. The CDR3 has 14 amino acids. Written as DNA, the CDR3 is TGTGCCAGCAGCTTATTGTCGGGGGGCCCCGAGCAGTACTTC. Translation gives CASSLLSGGPEQYF.

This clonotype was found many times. This chain's CDR3 is CASSLSGQGETQYF. The CDR3 DNA reads as TGTGCCAGCAGCTTGTCAGGTCAGGGAGAGACCCAGTACTTC. This chain joins TRBV7-9 and TRBJ2-5; D might be TRBD1 (5 bases). CDR3 length equals 14 residues. Germline lookup yields CDR1 SEHNR and CDR2 FQNEAQ (reference sequence). V dropped 3 bases and J dropped 4 bases, with 12 bases sitting between them.

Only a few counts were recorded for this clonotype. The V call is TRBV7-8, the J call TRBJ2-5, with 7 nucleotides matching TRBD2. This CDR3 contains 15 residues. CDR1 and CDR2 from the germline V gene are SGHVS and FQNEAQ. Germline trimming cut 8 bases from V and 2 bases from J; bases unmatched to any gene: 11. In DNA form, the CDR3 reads TGTGCCAGCCACTTAGGGGAGGGCTCGCAAGAGACCCAGTACTTC. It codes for CASHLGEGSQETQYF.

Written as DNA, the CDR3 is TGTGCCAGCAGCCTGATCAGGGGGGGCTCCTACAATGAGCAGTTCTTC. Its translation: CASSLIRGGSYNEQFF. The chain uses TRBV11-1 and TRBJ2-1; D assignment may be TRBD1 or TRBD2 (7 bases each). Germline V gene lookup returns CDR1 SGHAT and CDR2 FQDESV (reference sequence). This CDR3 comprises 16 residues. The V and J ends lost 5 bases and 0 bases respectively, with 14 bases between them.

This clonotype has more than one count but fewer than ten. The CDR3 loop reads CASSIWTGLSSGANVLTF. The CDR3 nucleotides are TGTGCCAGCAGTATATGGACAGGGCTAAGCTCTGGGGCCAACGTCCTGACTTTC. This sequence joins TRBV6-1 and TRBJ2-6, with 8 bases matching TRBD1. J lost 0 bases, V lost 5 bases, and 9 bases had no gene match. The length of the CDR3 is 18 residues. CDR1 MNHNS and CDR2 SASEGT come from the germline V gene.

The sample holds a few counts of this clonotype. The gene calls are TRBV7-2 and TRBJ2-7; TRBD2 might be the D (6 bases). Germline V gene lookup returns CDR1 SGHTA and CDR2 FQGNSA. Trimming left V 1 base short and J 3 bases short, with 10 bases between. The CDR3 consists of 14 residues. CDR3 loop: CASSLGVGGYEQYF. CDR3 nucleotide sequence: TGTGCCAGCAGCTTAGGAGTGGGGGGCTACGAGCAGTACTTC.

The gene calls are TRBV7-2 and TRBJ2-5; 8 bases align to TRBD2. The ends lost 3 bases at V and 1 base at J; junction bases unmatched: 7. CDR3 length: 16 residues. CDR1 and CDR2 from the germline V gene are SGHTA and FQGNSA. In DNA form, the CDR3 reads TGTGCCAGCAGCTTCGTGTCTAGCGGGTCCCAAGAGACCCAGTACTTC. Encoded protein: CASSFVSSGSQETQYF.